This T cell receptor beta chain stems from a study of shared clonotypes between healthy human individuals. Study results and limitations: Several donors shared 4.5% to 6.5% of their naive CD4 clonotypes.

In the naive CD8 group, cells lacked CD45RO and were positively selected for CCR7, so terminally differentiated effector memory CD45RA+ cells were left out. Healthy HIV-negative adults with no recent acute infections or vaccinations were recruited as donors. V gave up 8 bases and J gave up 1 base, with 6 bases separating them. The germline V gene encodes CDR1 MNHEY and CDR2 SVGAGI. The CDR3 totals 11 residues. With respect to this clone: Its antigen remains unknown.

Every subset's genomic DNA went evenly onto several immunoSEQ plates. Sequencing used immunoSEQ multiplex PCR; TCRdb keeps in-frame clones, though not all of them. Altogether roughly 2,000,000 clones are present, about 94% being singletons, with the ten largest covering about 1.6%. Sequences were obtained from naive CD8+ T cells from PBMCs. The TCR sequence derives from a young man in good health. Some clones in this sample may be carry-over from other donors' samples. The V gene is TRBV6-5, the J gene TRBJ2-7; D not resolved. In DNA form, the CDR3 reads TGTGCCAGCCCCTCGTCCTACGAGCAGTACTTC. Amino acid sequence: CASPSSYEQYF.